Below, one T cell receptor (beta chain) is given with its context. Its specific antigen is unknown. Per-nucleotide qualities are absent, and no much larger clonotype sits a single base away. This entry is derived from a study of regulatory T cells (dated by TCRdb to 2016 to 2018). Turning to the overall study: The study compared T-cell receptor beta repertoires of sorted regulatory, conventional CD4+ and CD8+ T cells between CD3G-deficient patients and healthy controls. Broader findings and caveats from the paper: Compared with control CD8+ cells, CD8+ T cells derived from patients showed a nonsignificant trend toward reduced Shannon entropy. Patient repertoires showed restricted unique TRB V-J pairs and skewed V and J gene usage, most marked in regulatory T cells.

Compared with germline, V lacks 6 bases and J lacks 4 bases; bases without a gene match: 6. The germline V gene encodes CDR1 LNHDA and CDR2 SQIVND (reference sequence). Including cysteine and phenylalanine, the CDR3 has 15 amino acids. Only the CDR3 portion is preserved as DNA: 45 bases, with reading frame beginning at the first base. All CD3G-deficient patients had evidence of autoimmunity, which was more severe in two of the patients. Patients ranged from 2 to 39 years of age at testing and had reduced naive and increased memory CD4+ and CD8+ T-cell proportions. The patient group comprised 5 or 6 individuals with CD3G deficiency. Patient samples and clinical data came from an international physician network spanning the United States, Europe and Asia. Ficoll density separation was used to isolate peripheral blood mononuclear cells. A FACSAria cell sorter was used to isolate CD3+ CD8+ CD4- T cells.

In the multiplex PCR, 52 forward TRBV primers and 13 reverse TRBJ primers were used, and assay-based and computational corrections were applied for amplification bias. Rearranged TRB loci were amplified from genomic DNA by multiplex PCR within the immunoSEQ assay. TRB amplicons were sequenced using an Illumina HiSeq platform. For the original study's pipeline: Custom algorithms error-filtered the raw sequences and aligned them to reference gene sequences, after which the immunoSEQ online tools were used for analysis. Frequencies of productive and nonproductive TRB rearrangements were evaluated among both unique and total sequences. Assessment of potential self-reactivity relied on the hydrophobicity of positions 6 and 7 in the TRB CDR3, along with their amino acid composition. Prism software was used to run t tests, Mann-Whitney tests or two-way ANOVA for comparisons between groups. TCRdb's version of the immuneACCESS table is confined to in-frame rearrangements and falls short of the full clone set. An unresolved V gene accounts for under half of the shortfall where checked; the remainder is of unknown origin. The V and J calls and the clone size are those of that table, but D and trimming were determined from the DNA. The table for this sample lists about 6,000 clones; about four fifths of them were counted only once. Jointly, the top ten make up approximately 31% of the sample.

The chain uses TRBV19 and TRBJ2-1, with 10 middle bases fitting TRBD1. The TCR comes from a child younger than 18 with CD3G deficiency. The specimen was CD8+ T cells sorted from blood. The nucleotide sequence is TGTGCCAGTAGCCCGACAGGGGGCCTTTACAATGAGCAGTTCTTC. Its protein is CASSPTGGLYNEQFF.